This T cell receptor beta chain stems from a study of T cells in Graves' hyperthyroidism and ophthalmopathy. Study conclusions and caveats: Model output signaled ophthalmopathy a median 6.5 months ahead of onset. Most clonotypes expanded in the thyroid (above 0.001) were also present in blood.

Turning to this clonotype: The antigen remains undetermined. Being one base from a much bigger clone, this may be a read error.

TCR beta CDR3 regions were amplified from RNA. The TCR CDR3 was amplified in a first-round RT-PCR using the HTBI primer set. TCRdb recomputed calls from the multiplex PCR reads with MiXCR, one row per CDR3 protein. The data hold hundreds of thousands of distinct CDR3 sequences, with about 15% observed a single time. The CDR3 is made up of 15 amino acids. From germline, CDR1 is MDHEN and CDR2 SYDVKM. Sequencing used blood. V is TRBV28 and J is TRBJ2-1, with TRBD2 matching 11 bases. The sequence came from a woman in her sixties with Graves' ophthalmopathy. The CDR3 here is CASSSRLAGIHEQLF. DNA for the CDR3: TGTGCCAGCAGTTCCAGACTAGCGGGAATTCATGAGCAGCTCTTC. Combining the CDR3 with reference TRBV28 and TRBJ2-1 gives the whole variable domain DVKVTQSSRYLVKRTGEKVFLECVQDMDHENMFWYRQDPGLGLRLIYFSYDVKMKEKGDIPEGYSVSREKKERFSLILESASTNQTSMYLCASSSRLAGIHEQLFGPGTRLTVL.